Below, one T cell receptor (beta chain) is given with its context. Only in-frame clones appear in the TCRdb table, and some are missing; sequencing was by immunoSEQ multiplex PCR. The repertoire has 200,000 or so clones, roughly 92% of them found once; the top ten carry 10%. V was pared by 5 bases and J by 5 bases, with 14 bases of the junction left unmatched. CDR1 and CDR2 from the germline V gene are SGHVS and FQNEAQ. This CDR3 comprises 17 residues. This entry is derived from a study of T cell responses to AZD1222 COVID-19 vaccine. This sequence originates from an adult in good health. Sequenced material: peripheral blood, taken on day 0 of AZD1222 vaccination. The genes are TRBV7-8 and TRBJ2-5; 10 bases fit TRBD2. CDR3: CASSPNLSGRMGETQYF. In nucleotides, the CDR3 is TGTGCCAGCAGCCCAAACCTTAGCGGGAGGATGGGGGAGACCCAGTACTTC.